The 9 T cell receptor beta chains reported below all come from one sample, sequenced in a study of cytomegalovirus exposure and HLA in healthy donors. PCR was performed using 60 Vbeta and 13 Jbeta primers. Clones were sequenced by immunoSEQ multiplex PCR, and TCRdb holds only the in-frame ones, with some missing. The sample consists of some 150,000 clones, less than 80% of them appearing once. The specimen was PBMCs. Every receptor here comes from a man in his forties or fifties in good health and CMV-seronegative.

The CDR3 spells CASSYWGDNTEAFF. The CDR3 DNA follows: TGTGCCAGCAGTTACTGGGGAGACAACACTGAAGCTTTCTTT. The chain joins TRBV6-5 to TRBJ1-1; the D is unclear. The CDR3 extends over 14 amino acids. V was shortened by 1 base and J by 2 bases, with 8 bases between the two germline ends. Germline-derived CDR1 and CDR2 are MNHEY and SVGAGI.

The CDR3 here is CASSPGLAGILTHSYNEQFF. DNA of the CDR3: TGTGCCAGCAGCCCTGGACTAGCGGGGATTCTAACCCACTCCTACAATGAGCAGTTCTTC. V and J are TRBV7-6 and TRBJ2-1, with TRBD2 identical over 12 bases. V shed 5 bases and J 0 bases; nucleotides not matched to a gene: 14. Germline V CDR1 and CDR2: SGHVS, FNYEAQ. The CDR3 spans 20 residues.

The chain combines TRBV7-6 with TRBJ2-7, with TRBD2 matching 8 bases. CDR3 length: 21 amino acids. Unmatched junction bases numbered 22, after V lost 1 base and J lost 2 bases. Per the germline V gene, CDR1 is SGHVS and CDR2 is FNYEAQ. The CDR3 region is CASSLVDTGGWDLGGAYEQYF. CDR3 coding DNA: TGTGCCAGCAGCTTAGTGGATACGGGAGGGTGGGATCTCGGCGGGGCCTACGAGCAGTACTTC.

This chain joins TRBV7-8 and TRBJ1-2; 7 bases match TRBD1. From germline, CDR1 is SGHVS and CDR2 FQNEAQ. V shed 6 bases and J 7 bases; nucleotides not matched to a gene: 14. This CDR3 contains 15 residues. The CDR3 loop reads CASSPSGTVGGGYTF. CDR3 nucleotide sequence: TGTGCCAGCAGTCCTTCCGGGACAGTCGGAGGTGGCTACACCTTC.

The gene calls are TRBV30 and TRBJ1-6; the D is unclear. This CDR3 has 15 residues. In germline, CDR1 is GTSNPN, CDR2 SVGIG (reference sequence). Trimming stripped 0 bases from V and 3 bases from J, with 9 bases between. Here the CDR3 DNA reads TGTGCCTGGAGTGTACACGACATCTATAATTCACCCCTCCACTTT. It codes for CAWSVHDIYNSPLHF. The complete variable domain, with remaining parts taken from reference TRBV30 and TRBJ1-6, reads SQTIHQWPATLVQPVGSPLSLECTVEGTSNPNLYWYRQAAGRGLQLLFYSVGIGQISSEVPQNLSASRPQDRQFILSSKKLLLSDSGFYLCAWSVHDIYNSPLHFGNGTRLTVT.

As concerns this clone: Other DNA sequences in the same sample also yield this CDR3. The CDR3 DNA reads as TGCGCCAGCAGCCCACCAGGGGCCAGCTCTGGAAACACCATATATTTT. It yields the protein CASSPPGASSGNTIYF. This chain connects TRBV4-1 to TRBJ1-3; perhaps TRBD1 as D (6 bases). The CDR3 loop spans 16 amino acids. V lost 4 bases to trimming and J lost 0 bases, with 13 bases between them. Germline CDR1 reads MGHRA; CDR2 reads YSYEKL.

The V call is TRBV6-5, the J call TRBJ1-4; TRBD1 might be the D (5 bases). The ends were cut back, 5 bases at V and 0 bases at J, with 7 bases in the middle. CDR1 MNHEY and CDR2 SVGAGI come from the germline V gene. CDR3 length: 14 amino acids. CDR3 in amino acids: CASSTGATNEKLFF. The CDR3 coding sequence is TGTGCCAGCAGTACAGGAGCAACTAATGAAAAACTGTTTTTT.

The chain joins TRBV6-5 to TRBJ1-1; the D gene is possibly TRBD1 (6 bases). Germline assignment: CDR1 MNHEY and CDR2 SVGAGI. V was trimmed by 2 bases and J by 4 bases, leaving 14 bases between them. This CDR3 is 15 amino acids long. CDR3 sequence: CASSYHSQGSTEAFF. As DNA, the CDR3 is TGTGCCAGCAGTTACCACTCACAGGGCTCCACTGAAGCTTTCTTT.

The chain uses TRBV5-1 and TRBJ1-1; 7 nucleotides match TRBD1. The germline CDR1 and CDR2 sequences are SGHRS and YFSETQ. The trim removed 10 bases at V and 9 bases at J, leaving 18 bases unmatched. The CDR3 runs to 14 residues. CDR3 loop: CAARPGTESLQAFF. In DNA form, the CDR3 reads TGCGCCGCCAGACCCGGGACAGAAAGTCTCCAAGCTTTCTTT.